What follows are 6 T cell receptor beta chains derived from one specimen sequenced in a study of T cells expressing NK-cell markers. TCRdb reprocessed the 5' RACE reads and keeps a single row for each CDR3 protein, giving no DNA. In total, the table holds 400,000 or so distinct CDR3 sequences. The sequenced sample was blood T cells: a sorted CD56 or NKG2C T cell subset, CD4+ or CD8+ T cells, or bulk PBMC T cells (not recorded which). The receptors were gathered from a woman between 45 and 60 years old in good health.

The gene calls are TRBV3-1 and TRBJ2-1; TCRdb names TRBD2, which stays unverified in the absence of DNA. CDR3 length: 15 residues. Germline V lookup: CDR1 LGHDT, CDR2 YNNKEL (reference sequence). CDR3: CASSQWRVTYNEQFF.

V is TRBV20-1 and J is TRBJ2-5; the TCRdb call, TRBD1, lacks DNA for checking. The CDR3 has 14 residues. Per germline, CDR1 DFQATT and CDR2 SNEGSKA (reference sequence). CDR3 sequence reads: CSAPEEGGMETQYF.

The genes are TRBV7-8 and TRBJ1-4. Germline CDR1 SGHVS, CDR2 FQNEAQ. The CDR3 length is 18 residues. This CDR3 reads CASSSRGGVGTVNEKLFF. Using reference TRBV7-8 and TRBJ1-4 for the parts outside the CDR3, the full variable domain is GAGVSQSPRYKVAKRGQDVALRCDPISGHVSLFWYQQALGQGPEFLTYFQNEAQLDKSGLPSDRFFAERPEGSVSTLKIQRTQQEDSAVYLCASSSRGGVGTVNEKLFFGSGTQLSVL.

The CDR3 spells CASTHRGLSYNEQFF. V usage is TRBV25-1 and J usage is TRBJ2-1; the D gene TCRdb calls, TRBD1, cannot be checked with no DNA. CDR1 and CDR2 from the germline V gene are MGHDK and SYGVNS. CDR3 length equals 15 residues.

The chain couples TRBV11-3 to TRBJ2-3; TCRdb selects TRBD2, and the lack of DNA leaves this call unchecked. Germline V lookup: CDR1 SGHNT, CDR2 YENEEA. The CDR3 totals 15 residues. The CDR3 here is CASSLGGSGRDTQYF.

This chain connects TRBV5-1 to TRBJ2-7; TCRdb outputs TRBD2, but without DNA this stays unchecked. This CDR3 region has 15 residues. Germline values: CDR1 SGHRS, CDR2 YFSETQ. CDR3 amino acids: CASSFKAGGPREQYF.